Many counts were recorded for the clone carrying this T cell receptor beta chain. Amplification of TCR beta CDR3 regions was performed using RNA transcripts as template. The study used the HTBI primer set for a first-round RT-PCR of the TCR CDR3. TCRdb passed the multiplex PCR reads through MiXCR, listing each CDR3 protein once. The repertoire holds roughly 380,000 distinct CDR3 sequences, with around 13% as singletons. This entry belongs to a study of T cells in Graves' hyperthyroidism and ophthalmopathy. Trimming took 4 bases from V and 6 from J, leaving 8 bases between them. The germline CDR1 and CDR2 sequences are KGHSH and LQKENI. This CDR3 contains 12 residues.

V is TRBV18 and J is TRBJ2-3, with unresolved D. The sequencing input was blood. The TCR originated in a woman in her fifties or sixties with Graves' hyperthyroidism. CDR3: CASSRYIDTQYF. CDR3 in DNA: TGTGCCAGCTCACGTTATATCGATACGCAGTATTTT.